This is a list of T cell receptor beta chains from one sample in a study of cytomegalovirus exposure and HLA in healthy donors. Sequencing used immunoSEQ multiplex PCR; TCRdb keeps in-frame clones, though not all of them. The repertoire holds more than 140,000 clones, with roughly 79% as singletons. The sequenced material came from PBMCs. Every receptor here comes from a woman between 40 and 50 years old in good health and CMV-seronegative. Both conserved end residues are part of each CDR3. Fields, in order: J gene, clone size, D gene, V gene, CDR3 protein, CDR3 DNA. D genes are given only for firm matches. Clone sizes are given selectively: once, few, many, or a class where the clone is expanded.

j_gene: TRBJ1-1; abundance: few; d_gene: .; v_gene: TRBV9; CDR3aa: CASSGGMNTEAFF; CDR3nt: TGTGCCAGCAGCGGCGGGATGAACACTGAAGCTTTCTTT
j_gene: TRBJ2-5; abundance: .; d_gene: .; v_gene: TRBV7-6; CDR3aa: CASSLARGPPGQETQYF; CDR3nt: TGTGCCAGCAGCTTAGCCAGGGGACCCCCGGGACAAGAGACCCAGTACTTC
j_gene: TRBJ2-1; abundance: .; d_gene: .; v_gene: TRBV28; CDR3aa: CASTALGQYNEQFF; CDR3nt: TGTGCCAGCACCGCATTGGGGCAATACAATGAGCAGTTCTTC
j_gene: TRBJ2-7; abundance: .; d_gene: TRBD1; v_gene: TRBV5-1; CDR3aa: CASSFMDRGEQYF; CDR3nt: TGCGCCAGCAGCTTCATGGACAGGGGCGAGCAGTACTTC
j_gene: TRBJ1-1; abundance: .; d_gene: .; v_gene: TRBV29-1; CDR3aa: CSVARVLMNTEAFF; CDR3nt: TGCAGCGTTGCCAGGGTGTTAATGAACACTGAAGCTTTCTTT
j_gene: TRBJ2-3; abundance: .; d_gene: .; v_gene: TRBV7-3; CDR3aa: CASSPGQPATDTQYF; CDR3nt: TGTGCCAGCAGCCCGGGACAACCCGCCACAGATACGCAGTATTTT
j_gene: TRBJ1-3; abundance: .; d_gene: .; v_gene: TRBV7-9; CDR3aa: CASSSIGQGSGNTIYF; CDR3nt: TGTGCCAGCAGCTCCATCGGGCAGGGCTCTGGAAACACCATATATTTT
j_gene: TRBJ1-4; abundance: .; d_gene: TRBD1; v_gene: TRBV4-3; CDR3aa: CASSDGTGGEKLFF; CDR3nt: TGCGCCAGCAGCGACGGGACAGGGGGCGAAAAACTGTTTTTT
j_gene: TRBJ2-7; abundance: .; d_gene: .; v_gene: TRBV11-1; CDR3aa: CASSLAHLSEQYF; CDR3nt: TGTGCCAGCAGCTTAGCCCATCTAAGTGAGCAGTACTTC
j_gene: TRBJ2-1; abundance: .; d_gene: TRBD2; v_gene: TRBV2; CDR3aa: CASGTGLAGGEQFF; CDR3nt: TGTGCCAGCGGAACGGGACTAGCGGGAGGGGAGCAGTTCTTC
j_gene: TRBJ1-2; abundance: .; d_gene: .; v_gene: TRBV2; CDR3aa: CASSSRLTNYGYTF; CDR3nt: TGTGCCAGCAGTTCACGACTGACTAACTATGGCTACACCTTC
j_gene: TRBJ2-1; abundance: .; d_gene: .; v_gene: TRBV6-1; CDR3aa: CATRLLTQFF; CDR3nt: TGTGCCACTAGACTACTGACGCAGTTCTTC
j_gene: TRBJ2-1; abundance: .; d_gene: .; v_gene: TRBV5-1; CDR3aa: CASSLEGGSYNEQFF; CDR3nt: TGCGCCAGCAGCTTAGAGGGGGGGTCCTACAATGAGCAGTTCTTC
j_gene: TRBJ2-5; abundance: .; d_gene: TRBD1; v_gene: TRBV28; CDR3aa: CASSLRTGGSFQETQYF; CDR3nt: TGTGCCAGCAGTTTACGGACAGGGGGGAGTTTTCAAGAGACCCAGTACTTC
j_gene: TRBJ2-1; abundance: .; d_gene: .; v_gene: TRBV11-2; CDR3aa: CASSPGLVPSEWNEQFF; CDR3nt: TGTGCCAGCAGCCCAGGGCTAGTACCTTCTGAGTGGAATGAGCAGTTCTTC
j_gene: TRBJ2-1; abundance: few; d_gene: .; v_gene: TRBV5-6; CDR3aa: CASSFQIRREQFF; CDR3nt: TGTGCCAGCAGCTTCCAAATTCGGAGGGAGCAGTTCTTC
j_gene: TRBJ2-1; abundance: .; d_gene: .; v_gene: TRBV5-6; CDR3aa: CASSLARHTSSYNEQFF; CDR3nt: TGTGCCAGCAGCTTGGCCCGACACACGAGCTCCTACAATGAGCAGTTCTTC
j_gene: TRBJ2-1; abundance: .; d_gene: TRBD1; v_gene: TRBV7-2; CDR3aa: CASSLATGYEQFF; CDR3nt: TGTGCCAGCAGCTTAGCGACAGGGTATGAGCAGTTCTTC
j_gene: TRBJ1-1; abundance: few; d_gene: .; v_gene: TRBV7-9; CDR3aa: CASSPGAWEAFF; CDR3nt: TGTGCCAGCAGCCCTGGGGCGTGGGAAGCTTTCTTT
j_gene: TRBJ2-3; abundance: .; d_gene: .; v_gene: TRBV5-1; CDR3aa: CASSLRRRAQSADTQYF; CDR3nt: TGCGCCAGCAGCTTGAGGCGGCGGGCGCAATCCGCGGATACGCAGTATTTT
j_gene: TRBJ2-5; abundance: .; d_gene: .; v_gene: TRBV7-2; CDR3aa: CASSLVSQETQYF; CDR3nt: TGTGCCAGCAGCTTGGTCAGCCAAGAGACCCAGTACTTC
j_gene: TRBJ2-4; abundance: .; d_gene: TRBD1; v_gene: TRBV5-1; CDR3aa: CASSTGQGRIQYF; CDR3nt: TGCGCCAGCAGCACCGGACAGGGACGAATTCAGTACTTC
j_gene: TRBJ2-2; abundance: .; d_gene: TRBD2; v_gene: TRBV18; CDR3aa: CASSPPARGGTGELFF; CDR3nt: TGTGCCAGCTCACCCCCAGCCCGCGGGGGCACCGGGGAGCTGTTTTTT
j_gene: TRBJ1-2; abundance: .; d_gene: .; v_gene: TRBV4-3; CDR3aa: CASSQDGGFYGYTF; CDR3nt: TGCGCCAGCAGCCAAGACGGCGGGTTCTATGGCTACACCTTC
j_gene: TRBJ1-4; abundance: .; d_gene: .; v_gene: TRBV5-1; CDR3aa: CASSVGSGREKLFF; CDR3nt: TGCGCCAGCAGCGTCGGCTCGGGAAGAGAAAAACTGTTTTTT
j_gene: TRBJ2-1; abundance: once; d_gene: TRBD1; v_gene: TRBV28; CDR3aa: CASKSRGTVYNEQFF; CDR3nt: TGTGCCAGCAAGTCGAGAGGGACAGTATACAATGAGCAGTTCTTC
j_gene: TRBJ2-7; abundance: .; d_gene: .; v_gene: TRBV15; CDR3aa: CATSRYRAYEQYF; CDR3nt: TGTGCCACCAGCAGATACAGGGCCTACGAGCAGTACTTC
j_gene: TRBJ1-2; abundance: few; d_gene: .; v_gene: TRBV18; CDR3aa: CASSERRGGVDGYTF; CDR3nt: TGTGCCAGCTCCGAACGGCGGGGGGGTGTCGATGGCTACACCTTC
j_gene: TRBJ1-2; abundance: .; d_gene: .; v_gene: TRBV5-1; CDR3aa: CASSMTGGGSNYGYTF; CDR3nt: TGCGCCAGCAGCATGACAGGAGGTGGATCTAACTATGGCTACACCTTC
j_gene: TRBJ2-1; abundance: .; d_gene: .; v_gene: TRBV9; CDR3aa: CASSVGPSSSYNEQFF; CDR3nt: TGTGCCAGCAGCGTAGGCCCCTCGAGCTCCTACAATGAGCAGTTCTTC
j_gene: TRBJ2-7; abundance: .; d_gene: .; v_gene: TRBV5-4; CDR3aa: CASSREGEEYF; CDR3nt: TGTGCCAGCAGTCGGGAAGGAGAGGAGTACTTC
j_gene: TRBJ2-3; abundance: once; d_gene: .; v_gene: TRBV28; CDR3aa: CASSFPGHRPDTQYF; CDR3nt: TGTGCCAGCAGTTTCCCGGGACATAGGCCAGATACGCAGTATTTT
j_gene: TRBJ2-1; abundance: .; d_gene: TRBD2; v_gene: TRBV14; CDR3aa: CASSQRYQGTSGRLYNEQFF; CDR3nt: TGTGCCAGCAGCCAGAGGTATCAAGGAACTAGCGGGAGGCTTTACAATGAGCAGTTCTTC
j_gene: TRBJ2-3; abundance: .; d_gene: .; v_gene: TRBV19; CDR3aa: CASSLNGRVGDTQYF; CDR3nt: TGTGCCAGTAGTCTGAACGGGAGAGTTGGCGATACGCAGTATTTT
j_gene: TRBJ2-5; abundance: .; d_gene: TRBD2; v_gene: TRBV11-2; CDR3aa: CASSLTSGRQETQYF; CDR3nt: TGTGCCAGCAGCTTAACTAGCGGGAGGCAAGAGACCCAGTACTTC
j_gene: TRBJ1-2; abundance: .; d_gene: TRBD1; v_gene: TRBV5-6; CDR3aa: CASSLVGTALLEIYGYTF; CDR3nt: TGTGCCAGCAGCTTGGTCGGGACAGCTCTCCTCGAAATTTATGGCTACACCTTC
j_gene: TRBJ2-7; abundance: .; d_gene: .; v_gene: TRBV6-6; CDR3aa: CASRRAGGLNEQYF; CDR3nt: TGTGCCAGCAGACGGGCAGGGGGGCTCAACGAGCAGTACTTC
j_gene: TRBJ1-5; abundance: .; d_gene: TRBD1; v_gene: TRBV7-3; CDR3aa: CASSLPGAGQGIQPQHF; CDR3nt: TGTGCCAGCAGCCTACCCGGGGCGGGACAGGGGATTCAGCCCCAGCATTTT
j_gene: TRBJ2-3; abundance: once; d_gene: TRBD1; v_gene: TRBV7-9; CDR3aa: CASSPSGQGTGTQYF; CDR3nt: TGTGCCAGCAGCCCTTCGGGACAGGGCACTGGTACGCAGTATTTT
j_gene: TRBJ2-2; abundance: .; d_gene: TRBD1; v_gene: TRBV5-1; CDR3aa: CASSYSRTGGGELFF; CDR3nt: TGCGCCAGCAGCTATTCCCGTACAGGGGGCGGGGAGCTGTTTTTT
j_gene: TRBJ1-1; abundance: .; d_gene: TRBD1; v_gene: TRBV6-6; CDR3aa: CASSYPSDRREAFF; CDR3nt: TGTGCCAGCAGTTACCCGTCGGACAGGCGAGAAGCTTTCTTT
j_gene: TRBJ2-1; abundance: .; d_gene: TRBD2; v_gene: TRBV4-2; CDR3aa: CASSGASGANNEQFF; CDR3nt: TGTGCCAGCAGCGGAGCTAGCGGGGCCAACAATGAGCAGTTCTTC
j_gene: TRBJ1-5; abundance: .; d_gene: TRBD1; v_gene: TRBV7-2; CDR3aa: CASSPISGQDGQPQHF; CDR3nt: TGTGCCAGCAGCCCAATCTCGGGACAGGACGGACAGCCCCAGCATTTT
j_gene: TRBJ1-1; abundance: .; d_gene: .; v_gene: TRBV10-1; CDR3aa: CASSERGTNTEAFF; CDR3nt: TGCGCCAGCAGTGAAAGGGGAACGAACACTGAAGCTTTCTTT
j_gene: TRBJ1-5; abundance: few; d_gene: .; v_gene: TRBV25-1; CDR3aa: CASSPGLYNQPQHF; CDR3nt: TGTGCCAGCTCCCCGGGACTTTACAATCAGCCCCAGCATTTT
j_gene: TRBJ2-5; abundance: .; d_gene: .; v_gene: TRBV19; CDR3aa: CASSLDFEETQYF; CDR3nt: TGTGCCAGTAGTCTGGACTTCGAAGAGACCCAGTACTTC
j_gene: TRBJ2-3; abundance: .; d_gene: TRBD2; v_gene: TRBV7-3; CDR3aa: CASSLIALAGTTDTQYF; CDR3nt: TGTGCCAGCAGCTTAATAGCCCTAGCGGGAACCACAGATACGCAGTATTTT
j_gene: TRBJ1-2; abundance: .; d_gene: .; v_gene: TRBV10-1; CDR3aa: CASSAGLNYGYTF; CDR3nt: TGCGCCAGCAGTGCTGGCCTTAACTATGGCTACACCTTC
j_gene: TRBJ2-7; abundance: .; d_gene: TRBD2; v_gene: TRBV6-5; CDR3aa: CASAGGVLLNYEQYF; CDR3nt: TGTGCCAGCGCTGGGGGGGTACTTCTAAACTACGAGCAGTACTTC
j_gene: TRBJ1-2; abundance: .; d_gene: TRBD1; v_gene: TRBV7-9; CDR3aa: CASSLGTGDGGYTF; CDR3nt: TGTGCCAGCAGCTTAGGAACAGGGGACGGTGGCTACACCTTC
j_gene: TRBJ2-7; abundance: few; d_gene: .; v_gene: TRBV29-1; CDR3aa: CSVTAYTYEQYF; CDR3nt: TGCAGCGTGACAGCCTATACCTACGAGCAGTACTTC
j_gene: TRBJ2-7; abundance: .; d_gene: .; v_gene: TRBV7-8; CDR3aa: CASSLVPGFSSYEQYF; CDR3nt: TGTGCCAGCAGCTTAGTGCCAGGGTTCAGCTCCTACGAGCAGTACTTC
j_gene: TRBJ1-5; abundance: .; d_gene: .; v_gene: TRBV7-3; CDR3aa: CASSADSNQPQHF; CDR3nt: TGTGCCAGCAGCGCGGACAGTAATCAGCCCCAGCATTTT